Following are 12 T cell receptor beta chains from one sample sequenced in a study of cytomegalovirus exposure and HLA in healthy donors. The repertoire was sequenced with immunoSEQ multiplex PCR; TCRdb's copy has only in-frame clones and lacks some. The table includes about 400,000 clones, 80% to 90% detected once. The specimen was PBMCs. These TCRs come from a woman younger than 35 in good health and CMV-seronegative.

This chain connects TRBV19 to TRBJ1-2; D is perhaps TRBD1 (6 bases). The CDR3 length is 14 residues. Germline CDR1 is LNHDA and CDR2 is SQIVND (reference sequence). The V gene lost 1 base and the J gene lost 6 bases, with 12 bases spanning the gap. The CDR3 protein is CASSIGGGPDGYTF. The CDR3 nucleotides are TGTGCCAGTAGTATAGGAGGGGGTCCGGATGGCTACACCTTC.

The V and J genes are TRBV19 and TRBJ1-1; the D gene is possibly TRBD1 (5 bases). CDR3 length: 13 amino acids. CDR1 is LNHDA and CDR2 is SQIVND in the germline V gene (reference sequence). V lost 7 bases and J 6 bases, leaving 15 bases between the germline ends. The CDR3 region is CASTPGGAAEAFF. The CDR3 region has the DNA TGTGCCAGTACCCCCGGAGGGGCGGCTGAAGCTTTCTTT.

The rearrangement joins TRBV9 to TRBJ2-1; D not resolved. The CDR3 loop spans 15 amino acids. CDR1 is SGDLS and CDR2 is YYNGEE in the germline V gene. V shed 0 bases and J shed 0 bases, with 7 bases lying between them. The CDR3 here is CASSVVTSSYNEQFF. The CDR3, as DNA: TGTGCCAGCAGCGTAGTCACGAGCTCCTACAATGAGCAGTTCTTC.

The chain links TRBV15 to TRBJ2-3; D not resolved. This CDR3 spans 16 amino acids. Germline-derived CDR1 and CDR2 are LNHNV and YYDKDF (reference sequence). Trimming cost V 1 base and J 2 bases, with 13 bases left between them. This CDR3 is CATSRVGYLNTDTQYF. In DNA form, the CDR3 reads TGTGCCACCAGCAGAGTGGGCTACCTAAACACAGATACGCAGTATTTT.

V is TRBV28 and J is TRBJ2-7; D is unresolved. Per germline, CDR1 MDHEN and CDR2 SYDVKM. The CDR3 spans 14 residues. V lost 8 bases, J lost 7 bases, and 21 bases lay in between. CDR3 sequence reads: CASSLAGFLQEQYF. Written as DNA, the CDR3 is TGTGCCAGCTCTTTGGCCGGGTTCCTCCAAGAGCAGTACTTC.

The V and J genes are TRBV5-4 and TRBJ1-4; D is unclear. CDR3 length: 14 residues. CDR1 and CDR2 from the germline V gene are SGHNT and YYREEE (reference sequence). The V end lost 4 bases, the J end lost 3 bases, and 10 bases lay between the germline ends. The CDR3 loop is CASSPDNSNEKLFF. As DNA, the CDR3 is TGTGCCAGCAGCCCAGACAACTCTAATGAAAAACTGTTTTTT.

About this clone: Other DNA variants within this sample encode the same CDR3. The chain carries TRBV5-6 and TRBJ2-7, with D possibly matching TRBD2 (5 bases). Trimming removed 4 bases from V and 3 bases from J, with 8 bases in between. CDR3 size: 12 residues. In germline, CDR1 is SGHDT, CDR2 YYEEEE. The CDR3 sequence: CASSLGDYEQYF. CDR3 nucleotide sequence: TGTGCCAGCAGCCTCGGGGACTACGAGCAGTACTTC.

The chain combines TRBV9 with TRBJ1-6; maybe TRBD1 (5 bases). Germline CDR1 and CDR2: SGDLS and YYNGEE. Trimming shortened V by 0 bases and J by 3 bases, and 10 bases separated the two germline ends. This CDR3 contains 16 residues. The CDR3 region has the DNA TGTGCCAGCAGCGTAGATTTCAGGGACTATAATTCACCCCTCCACTTT. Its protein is CASSVDFRDYNSPLHF.

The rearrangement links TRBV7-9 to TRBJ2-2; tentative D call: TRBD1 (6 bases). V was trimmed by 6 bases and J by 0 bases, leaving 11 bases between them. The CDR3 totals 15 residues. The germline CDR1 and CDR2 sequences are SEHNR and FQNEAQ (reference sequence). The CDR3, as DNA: TGTGCCAGCAGGTGGGACACTCCGAACACCGGGGAGCTGTTTTTT. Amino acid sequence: CASRWDTPNTGELFF. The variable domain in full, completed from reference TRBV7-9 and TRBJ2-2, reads DTGVSQNPRHKITKRGQNVTFRCDPISEHNRLYWYRQTLGQGPEFLTYFQNEAQLEKSRLLSDRFSAERPKGSFSTLEIQRTEQGDSAMYLCASRWDTPNTGELFFGEGSRLTVL.

The CDR3, as DNA: TGTGCCACCAGCAGAGGGTGGGGGGGAGTCACAGATACGCAGTATTTT. Its translation: CATSRGWGGVTDTQYF. The J gene is TRBJ2-3, the V gene TRBV15; 7 bases line up with TRBD2. CDR3 length: 16 amino acids. The V segment lost 1 base and the J segment 2 bases; nucleotides outside the gene matches: 6. Germline V gene sequence: CDR1 LNHNV, CDR2 YYDKDF (reference sequence).

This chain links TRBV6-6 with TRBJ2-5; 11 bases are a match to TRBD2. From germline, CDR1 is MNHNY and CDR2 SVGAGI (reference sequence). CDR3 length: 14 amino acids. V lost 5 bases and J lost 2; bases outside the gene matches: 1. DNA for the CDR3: TGTGCCAGCAGTCGGACTAGCGGGCAAGAGACCCAGTACTTC. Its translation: CASSRTSGQETQYF.

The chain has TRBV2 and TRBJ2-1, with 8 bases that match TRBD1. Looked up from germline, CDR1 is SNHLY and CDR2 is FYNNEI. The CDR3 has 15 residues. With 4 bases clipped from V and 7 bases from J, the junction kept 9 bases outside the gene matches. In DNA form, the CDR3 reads TGTGCCAGCAGTGTTAGGACAGGGCCGCGGAATGAGCAGTTCTTC. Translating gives CASSVRTGPRNEQFF.